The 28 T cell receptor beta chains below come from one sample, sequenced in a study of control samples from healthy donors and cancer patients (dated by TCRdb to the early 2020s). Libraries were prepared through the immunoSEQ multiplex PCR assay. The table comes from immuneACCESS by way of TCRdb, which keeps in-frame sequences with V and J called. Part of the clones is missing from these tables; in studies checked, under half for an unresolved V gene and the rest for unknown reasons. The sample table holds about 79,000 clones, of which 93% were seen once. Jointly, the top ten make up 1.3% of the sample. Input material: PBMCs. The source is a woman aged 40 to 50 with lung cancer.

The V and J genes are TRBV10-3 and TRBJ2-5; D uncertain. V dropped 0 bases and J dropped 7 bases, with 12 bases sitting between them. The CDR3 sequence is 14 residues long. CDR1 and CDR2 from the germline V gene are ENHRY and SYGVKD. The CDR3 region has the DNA TGTGCCATCAGTGAGTCGTCTGTCGAGATGACCCAGTACTTC. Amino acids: CAISESSVEMTQYF.

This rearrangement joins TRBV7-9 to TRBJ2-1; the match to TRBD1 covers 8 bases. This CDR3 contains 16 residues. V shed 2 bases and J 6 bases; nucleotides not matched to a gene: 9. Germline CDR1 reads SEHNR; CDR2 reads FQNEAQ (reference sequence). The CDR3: CASSLILADRGNEQFF. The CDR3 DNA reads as TGTGCCAGCAGCTTAATTCTTGCAGACAGGGGCAATGAGCAGTTCTTC.

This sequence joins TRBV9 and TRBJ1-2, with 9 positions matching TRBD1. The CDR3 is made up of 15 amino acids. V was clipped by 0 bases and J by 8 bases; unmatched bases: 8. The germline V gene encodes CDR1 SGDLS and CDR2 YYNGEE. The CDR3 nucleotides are TGTGCCAGCAGCGTAGGGGACAGGGAGTTAGGAGGCTACACCTTC. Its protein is CASSVGDRELGGYTF.

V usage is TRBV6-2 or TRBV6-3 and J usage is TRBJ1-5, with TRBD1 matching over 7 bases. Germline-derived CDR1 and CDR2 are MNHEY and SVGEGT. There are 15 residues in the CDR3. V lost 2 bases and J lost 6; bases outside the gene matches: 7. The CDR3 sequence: CASSYDSGGSQPQHF. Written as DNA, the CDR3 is TGTGCCAGCAGTTACGACTCAGGGGGAAGTCAGCCCCAGCATTTT.

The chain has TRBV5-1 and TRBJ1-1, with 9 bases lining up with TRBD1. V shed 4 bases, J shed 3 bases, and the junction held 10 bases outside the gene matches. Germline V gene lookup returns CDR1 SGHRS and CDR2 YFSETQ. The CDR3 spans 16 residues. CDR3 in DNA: TGCGCCAGCAGCCCCCCGGGACAGGGAGGTTACACTGAAGCTTTCTTT. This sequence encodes CASSPPGQGGYTEAFF.

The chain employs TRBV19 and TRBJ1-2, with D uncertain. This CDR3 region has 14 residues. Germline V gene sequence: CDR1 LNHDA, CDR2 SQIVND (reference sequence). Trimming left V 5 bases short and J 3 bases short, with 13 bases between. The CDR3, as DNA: TGTGCCAGTAGTTTCAACCCGGGAGACTATGGCTACACCTTC. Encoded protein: CASSFNPGDYGYTF.

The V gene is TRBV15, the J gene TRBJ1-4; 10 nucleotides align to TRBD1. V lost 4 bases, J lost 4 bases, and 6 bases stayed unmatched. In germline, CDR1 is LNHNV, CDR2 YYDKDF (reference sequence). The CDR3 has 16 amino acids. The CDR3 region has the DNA TGTGCCACCAGCAATAACCGGGACAGGGGTAATGAAAAACTGTTTTTT. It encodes CATSNNRDRGNEKLFF. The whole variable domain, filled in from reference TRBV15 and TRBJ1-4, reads DAMVIQNPRYQVTQFGKPVTLSCSQTLNHNVMYWYQQKSSQAPKLLFHYYDKDFNNEADTPDNFQSRRPNTSFCFLDIRSPGLGDTAMYLCATSNNRDRGNEKLFFGSGTQLSVL.

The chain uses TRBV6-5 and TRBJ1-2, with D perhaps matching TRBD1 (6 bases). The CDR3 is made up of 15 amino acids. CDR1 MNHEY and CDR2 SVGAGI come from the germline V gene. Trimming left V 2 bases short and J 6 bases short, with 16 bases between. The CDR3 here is CASSYPGAGVDGYTF. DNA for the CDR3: TGTGCCAGCAGTTACCCAGGGGCAGGGGTTGATGGCTACACCTTC.

The CDR3 region has the DNA TGTGCCTGGAGTGTACGGACAGGGGACGAGCAGTACTTC. Its translation: CAWSVRTGDEQYF. J is TRBJ2-7 and V is TRBV30; TRBD1 agrees at 9 bases. Germline-derived CDR1 and CDR2 are GTSNPN and SVGIG (reference sequence). Losses at the gene ends were 0 bases for V and 5 bases for J; bases not matched to a gene: 2. CDR3 size: 13 residues. The full variable domain, rest sourced from reference TRBV30 and TRBJ2-7, is SQTIHQWPATLVQPVGSPLSLECTVEGTSNPNLYWYRQAAGRGLQLLFYSVGIGQISSEVPQNLSASRPQDRQFILSSKKLLLSDSGFYLCAWSVRTGDEQYFGPGTRLTVT.

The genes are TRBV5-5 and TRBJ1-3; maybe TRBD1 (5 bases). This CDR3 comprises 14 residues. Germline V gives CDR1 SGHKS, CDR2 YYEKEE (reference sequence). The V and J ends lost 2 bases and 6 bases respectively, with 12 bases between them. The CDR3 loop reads CASSFGTALNTIYF. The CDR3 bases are TGTGCCAGCAGCTTCGGGACTGCCTTAAACACCATATATTTT.

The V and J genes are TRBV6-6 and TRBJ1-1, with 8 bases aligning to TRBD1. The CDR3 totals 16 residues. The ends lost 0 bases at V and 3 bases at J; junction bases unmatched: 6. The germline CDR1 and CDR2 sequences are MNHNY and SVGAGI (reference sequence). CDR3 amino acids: CASSYSFDRGDTEAFF. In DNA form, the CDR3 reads TGTGCCAGCAGTTACTCGTTCGACAGGGGAGACACTGAAGCTTTCTTT.

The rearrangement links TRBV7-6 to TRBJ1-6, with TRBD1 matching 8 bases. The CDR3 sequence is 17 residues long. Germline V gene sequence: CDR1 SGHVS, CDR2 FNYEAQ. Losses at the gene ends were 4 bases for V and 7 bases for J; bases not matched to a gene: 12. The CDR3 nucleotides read TGTGCCAGCAGCTCCCCACGGGGGACAGGATACAATTCACCCCTCCACTTT. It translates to CASSSPRGTGYNSPLHF. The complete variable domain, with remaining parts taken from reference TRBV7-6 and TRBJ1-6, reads GAGVSQSPRYKVTKRGQDVALRCDPISGHVSLYWYRQALGQGPEFLTYFNYEAQQDKSGLPNDRFSAERPEGSISTLTIQRTEQRDSAMYRCASSSPRGTGYNSPLHFGNGTRLTVT.

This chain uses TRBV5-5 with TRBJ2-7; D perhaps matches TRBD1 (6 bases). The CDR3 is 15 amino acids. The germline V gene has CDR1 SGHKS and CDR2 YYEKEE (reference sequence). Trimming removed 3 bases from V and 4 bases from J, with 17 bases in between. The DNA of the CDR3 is TGTGCCAGCAGCTCGTTGCCGGGACACCAGTACGAGCAGTACTTC. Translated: CASSSLPGHQYEQYF.

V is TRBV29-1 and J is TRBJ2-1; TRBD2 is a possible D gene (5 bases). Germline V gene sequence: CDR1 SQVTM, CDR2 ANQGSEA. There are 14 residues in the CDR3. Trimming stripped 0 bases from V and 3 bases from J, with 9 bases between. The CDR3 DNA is TGCAGCGTTGAAGAAGCCGGGGACTACAATGAGCAGTTCTTC. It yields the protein CSVEEAGDYNEQFF.

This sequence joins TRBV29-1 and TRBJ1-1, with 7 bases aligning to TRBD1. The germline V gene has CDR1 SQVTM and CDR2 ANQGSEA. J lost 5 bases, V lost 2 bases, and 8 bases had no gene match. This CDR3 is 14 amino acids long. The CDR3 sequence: CSVERAGGWTEAFF. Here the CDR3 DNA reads TGCAGCGTTGAAAGGGCAGGGGGATGGACTGAAGCTTTCTTT. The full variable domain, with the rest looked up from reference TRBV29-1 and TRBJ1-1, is SAVISQKPSRDICQRGTSLTIQCQVDSQVTMMFWYRQQPGQSLTLIATANQGSEATYESGFVIDKFPISRPNLTFSTLTVSNMSPEDSSIYLCSVERAGGWTEAFFGQGTRLTVV.

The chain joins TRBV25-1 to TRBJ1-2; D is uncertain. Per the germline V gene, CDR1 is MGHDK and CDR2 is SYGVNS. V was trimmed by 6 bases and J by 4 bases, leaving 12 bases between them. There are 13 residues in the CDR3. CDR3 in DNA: TGTGCCAGCAGCCTGACGGGCAGCTATGGCTACACCTTC. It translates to CASSLTGSYGYTF.

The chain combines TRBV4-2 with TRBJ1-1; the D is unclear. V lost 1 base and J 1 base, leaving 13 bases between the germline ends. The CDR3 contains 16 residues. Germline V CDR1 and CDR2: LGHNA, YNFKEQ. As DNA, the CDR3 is TGTGCCAGCAGCCAAGTTGGGCCAGGCAAGAACACTGAAGCTTTCTTT. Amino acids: CASSQVGPGKNTEAFF.

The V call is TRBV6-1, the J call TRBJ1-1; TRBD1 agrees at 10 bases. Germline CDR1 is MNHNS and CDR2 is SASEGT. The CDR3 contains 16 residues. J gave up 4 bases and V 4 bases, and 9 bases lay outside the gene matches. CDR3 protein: CASSAPGQGIFTEAFF. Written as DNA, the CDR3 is TGTGCCAGCAGTGCCCCGGGACAGGGGATTTTCACTGAAGCTTTCTTT.

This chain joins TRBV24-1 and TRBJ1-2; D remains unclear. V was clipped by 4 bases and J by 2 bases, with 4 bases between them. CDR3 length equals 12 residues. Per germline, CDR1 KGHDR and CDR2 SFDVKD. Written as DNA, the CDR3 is TGTGCCACCAGTGAAGAAAACTATGGCTACACCTTC. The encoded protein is CATSEENYGYTF.

This CDR3 is CASSESGMGSNQPQHF. The CDR3 bases are TGTGCCAGCAGTGAATCAGGGATGGGTAGCAATCAGCCCCAGCATTTT. The rearrangement links TRBV25-1 to TRBJ1-5; perhaps TRBD1 as D (5 bases). Germline CDR1 and CDR2: MGHDK and SYGVNS. The V end lost 1 base, the J end lost 0 bases, and 10 bases lay between the germline ends. The CDR3 is 16 amino acids.

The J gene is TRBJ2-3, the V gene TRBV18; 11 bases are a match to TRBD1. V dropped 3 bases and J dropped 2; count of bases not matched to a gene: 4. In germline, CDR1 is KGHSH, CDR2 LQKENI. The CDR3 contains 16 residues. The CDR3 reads CASSPGQGDLTDTQYF. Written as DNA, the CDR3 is TGTGCCAGCTCACCGGGACAGGGGGACCTCACAGATACGCAGTATTTT.

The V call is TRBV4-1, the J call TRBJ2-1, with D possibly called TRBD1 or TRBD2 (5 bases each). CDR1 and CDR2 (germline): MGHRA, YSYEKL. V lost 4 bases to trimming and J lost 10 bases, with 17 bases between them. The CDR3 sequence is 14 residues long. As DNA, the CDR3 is TGCGCCAGCAGCCTCCCTGGGGGACGGAGGGAGCAGTTCTTC. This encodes CASSLPGGRREQFF.

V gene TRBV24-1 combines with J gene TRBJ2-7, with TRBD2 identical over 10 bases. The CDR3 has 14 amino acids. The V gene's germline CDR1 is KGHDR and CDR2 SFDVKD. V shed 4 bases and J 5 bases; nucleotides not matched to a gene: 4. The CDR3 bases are TGTGCCACCAGTGACAGCGGGGGGGCGGACGAGCAGTACTTC. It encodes CATSDSGGADEQYF.

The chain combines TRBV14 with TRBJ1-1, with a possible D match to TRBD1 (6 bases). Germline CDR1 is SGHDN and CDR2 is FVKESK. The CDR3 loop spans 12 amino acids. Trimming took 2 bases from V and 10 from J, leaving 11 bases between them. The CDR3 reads CASSQQGPGAFF. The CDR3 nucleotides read TGTGCCAGCAGCCAACAGGGGCCGGGAGCTTTCTTT.

CDR3 residues: CASSFTDRDHTF. CDR3 coding DNA: TGTGCCAGCAGTTTTACGGACAGGGATCACACCTTC. The V and J genes are TRBV12-3 or TRBV12-4 and TRBJ1-2, with TRBD1 matching over 8 bases. J gave up 12 bases and V 3 bases, and 6 bases lay outside the gene matches. CDR3 length equals 12 residues.

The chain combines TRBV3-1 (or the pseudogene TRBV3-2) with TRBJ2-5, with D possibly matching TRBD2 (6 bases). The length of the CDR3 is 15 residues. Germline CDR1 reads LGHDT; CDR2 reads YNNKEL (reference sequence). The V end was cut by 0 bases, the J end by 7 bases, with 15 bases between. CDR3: CASSQERGALRTQYF. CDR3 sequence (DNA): TGTGCCAGCAGCCAAGAGCGCGGGGCGTTGCGGACCCAGTACTTC.

This CDR3 reads CASSWTLGGPSEQFF. Written as DNA, the CDR3 is TGTGCCAGCAGTTGGACCTTGGGGGGGCCCAGTGAGCAGTTCTTC. The chain carries TRBV27 and TRBJ2-1, with TRBD2 as a possible D gene (7 bases). V was trimmed by 4 bases and J by 9 bases, leaving 19 bases between them. Per germline, CDR1 MNHEY and CDR2 SMNVEV (reference sequence). The CDR3 totals 15 residues.

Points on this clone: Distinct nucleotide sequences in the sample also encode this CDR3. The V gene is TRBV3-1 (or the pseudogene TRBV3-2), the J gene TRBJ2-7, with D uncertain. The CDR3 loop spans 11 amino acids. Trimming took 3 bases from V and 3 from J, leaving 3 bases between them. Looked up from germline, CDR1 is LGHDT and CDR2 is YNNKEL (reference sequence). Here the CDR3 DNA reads TGTGCCAGCAGCCAGGGCTACGAGCAGTACTTC. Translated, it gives CASSQGYEQYF.